Described below is a single T cell receptor (beta chain) sequence and its context. Its specificity is not known. This record belongs to a study of T-cell reconstitution after alpha-beta-depleted transplantation in children. General study points: By about two months after transplant, alpha-beta T cells reportedly arose from several hundred graft clones that had expanded. In some patients, recipient T cells and intrathymic progenitors surviving conditioning explained high day-60 diversity. Fresh T-cell production supplied most of the T-cell counts and diversity seen one year after transplant.

The authors prepared the TCRbeta library with unique molecular identifiers. TCRdb called the PCR reads again in MiXCR, with one record for every CDR3 protein. The repertoire includes hundreds of thousands of distinct CDR3 sequences, 7.5% to 9.5% of them detected once, and roughly 35% sits in the top ten. Germline V CDR1 and CDR2: MNHEY, SVGAGI. The CDR3 runs 15 residues. With 4 bases clipped from V and 1 base from J, the junction kept 4 bases outside the gene matches. Sequences were derived from PBMCs, mostly from graft donor cells, sampled 360 days after TCRalphabeta/CD19-depleted stem cell transplant. This chain connects TRBV6-5 to TRBJ1-2; 9 nucleotides line up with TRBD1. The TCR was taken from a male patient between 2 and 10 years old who had a stem cell transplant for acute myeloid leukemia, so the T cells may come from the graft donor. CDR3 loop: CASSSGTGSNYGYTF. The CDR3 nucleotides are TGTGCCAGCAGTTCCGGGACAGGGAGTAACTATGGCTACACCTTC.